Sequencing of this T cell receptor beta chain was carried out in a study of shared clonotypes between healthy human individuals. Clones were sequenced by immunoSEQ multiplex PCR, and TCRdb holds only the in-frame ones, with some missing. Of hundreds of thousands of clones in the sample, around 73% were seen once. Germline V gene sequence: CDR1 SGHKS, CDR2 YYEKEE (reference sequence). The length of the CDR3 is 18 residues. The V gene end was trimmed by 2 bases and the J gene end by 1 base; junction bases not matched to a gene: 10. The rearrangement uses TRBV5-5 and TRBJ2-3; TRBD2 matches at 10 bases. Sequencing was performed on memory CD4+ T cells sorted from blood. Subset denoted: CD45RA-negative fraction. This TCR was sampled from a woman in her 30s in good health. The chain's CDR3 is CASSLGASGTSGTDTQYF. The DNA for the CDR3 is TGTGCCAGCAGCTTAGGGGCATCCGGGACTAGCGGCACAGATACGCAGTATTTT.